Listed below are T cell receptor beta chains from one sample, sequenced in a study of CXCR4 blockade with PD-1 therapy in pancreatic cancer. Clones were read by immunoSEQ multiplex PCR, and TCRdb kept only the in-frame ones, dropping some. The sample yields a few thousand clones, about 40% seen once. Sample: tumor tissue. The source is a human donor with pancreatic ductal adenocarcinoma. The CDR3 runs from the conserved cysteine through the conserved F or W. A D gene is named only where the DNA matches it firmly. For some rows the clone size is stated as once, few or many, or as a class when expanded; others skip it.

12	TRBV6-8	.	.	TRBJ2-7	CASTALSYEQYF	TGTGCCAGCACGGCCCTCTCCTACGAGCAGTACTTC
13	TRBV28	.	.	TRBJ1-2	CASNKDGNYGYTF	TGTGCCAGCAATAAGGACGGAAACTATGGCTACACCTTC
15	TRBV4-1	.	.	TRBJ1-3	CASSQGPVSGNTIYF	TGCGCCAGCAGCCAAGGACCAGTCTCAGGAAACACCATATATTTT
13	TRBV6-8	.	.	TRBJ1-2	CASSYSDNYGYTF	TGTGCCAGCAGTTACTCGGACAACTATGGCTACACCTTC
13	TRBV25-1	.	.	TRBJ2-5	CASSALGVETQYF	TGTGCCAGCAGTGCTCTAGGGGTGGAGACCCAGTACTTC
14	TRBV9	.	.	TRBJ1-1	CASSVTDMNTEAFF	TGTGCCAGCAGCGTAACAGATATGAACACTGAAGCTTTCTTT
15	TRBV18	.	TRBD1	TRBJ1-2	CASSPSTGGTYGYTF	TGTGCCAGCTCACCCTCGACAGGGGGAACGTATGGCTACACCTTC
15	TRBV15	.	TRBD2	TRBJ2-7	CATSRDLEAGGEQYF	TGTGCCACCAGCAGAGATCTAGAGGCGGGGGGCGAGCAGTACTTC
15	TRBV6-8	medium-sized	TRBD1	TRBJ1-5	CASSTGTGGNQPQHF	TGTGCCAGCAGCACCGGGACAGGGGGCAATCAGCCCCAGCATTTT
15	TRBV6-8	hyperexpanded	.	TRBJ2-1	CASSLDRAGYNEQFF	TGTGCCAGCAGTCTCGACAGGGCGGGATACAATGAGCAGTTCTTC
13	TRBV28	.	TRBD2	TRBJ2-5	CASRGGNQETQYF	TGTGCCAGCAGGGGGGGGAATCAAGAGACCCAGTACTTC
18	TRBV30	.	TRBD1	TRBJ2-1	CAWSGVVTGQGSYNEQFF	TGTGCCTGGAGTGGAGTGGTGACCGGACAGGGTTCTTACAATGAGCAGTTCTTC
13	TRBV6-8	.	TRBD1	TRBJ1-2	CASSPTGTHGYTF	TGTGCCAGCAGCCCGACAGGGACCCATGGCTACACCTTC
15	TRBV18	.	TRBD2	TRBJ2-3	CASSPLAGGTDTQYF	TGTGCCAGCTCACCTCTAGCGGGGGGCACAGATACGCAGTATTTT
12	TRBV30	few	.	TRBJ2-7	CAWSRVDYEQYF	TGTGCCTGGAGCCGGGTGGACTACGAGCAGTACTTC
18	TRBV19	.	TRBD2	TRBJ2-7	CASSILPPLRGGFSEQYF	TGTGCCAGTAGTATATTGCCCCCTCTGCGGGGGGGCTTCAGTGAGCAGTACTTC
15	TRBV19	.	TRBD1	TRBJ2-5	CARLRDRGLQETQYF	TGTGCCCGACTGAGGGACAGGGGGCTCCAAGAGACCCAGTACTTC
15	TRBV25-1	.	TRBD1	TRBJ1-4	CASSEEDRGREKLFF	TGTGCCAGCAGTGAAGAGGACAGGGGGCGGGAAAAACTGTTTTTT
14	TRBV19	.	.	TRBJ2-6	CASRGGTGANVLTF	TGTGCCAGTAGGGGCGGGACTGGGGCCAACGTCCTGACTTTC
14	TRBV19	.	.	TRBJ1-2	CASSLAGAGSGYTF	TGTGCCAGTAGTCTAGCCGGTGCGGGTTCTGGCTACACCTTC
13	TRBV28	once	.	TRBJ2-7	CASSLSGTYEQYF	TGTGCCAGCAGTTTATCAGGCACCTACGAGCAGTACTTC
13	TRBV30	.	.	TRBJ1-1	CACTGSQWAEAFF	TGTGCCTGCACCGGGTCTCAATGGGCTGAAGCTTTCTTT
15	TRBV19	once	TRBD1	TRBJ2-1	CASSMARDRGNEQFF	TGTGCCAGTAGTATGGCCCGGGACAGGGGGAATGAGCAGTTCTTC
14	TRBV28	few	.	TRBJ1-5	CASSLGGSNQPQHF	TGTGCCAGCAGTTTAGGTGGGAGCAATCAGCCCCAGCATTTT
15	TRBV5-1	.	.	TRBJ1-6	CASSLEGRGVSPLHF	TGCGCCAGCAGCTTGGAGGGCAGGGGAGTGTCACCCCTCCACTTT
13	TRBV6-8	.	.	TRBJ2-7	CASAAGLSYEQYF	TGTGCCAGCGCGGCAGGACTCTCCTACGAGCAGTACTTC
15	TRBV18	.	.	TRBJ2-3	CASSPPLGSTDTQYF	TGTGCCAGCTCACCACCTTTGGGAAGCACAGATACGCAGTATTTT
16	TRBV14	.	.	TRBJ1-3	CASSFTRGRWGNTIYF	TGTGCCAGCAGCTTCACGCGGGGCCGCTGGGGAAACACCATATATTTT
14	TRBV18	.	.	TRBJ2-4	CASSPPGPLGIQYF	TGTGCCAGCTCACCACCTGGGCCCTTGGGCATTCAGTACTTC
14	TRBV6-8	medium-sized	TRBD2	TRBJ2-3	CASSYSSGVDTQYF	TGTGCCAGCAGTTATTCTAGCGGGGTAGATACGCAGTATTTT
15	TRBV29-1	.	TRBD2	TRBJ2-2	CSARGLAENTGELFF	TGCAGCGCGCGAGGACTAGCGGAGAACACCGGGGAGCTGTTTTTT
12	TRBV19	.	.	TRBJ2-3	CATGPSPDTQYF	TGTGCCACCGGGCCAAGTCCAGATACGCAGTATTTT